The 19 T cell receptor beta chains below all came from one sample that was sequenced in a study of blood T cells in healthy people across ages. Using a J-beta primer mix together with a sample-barcoded 5' primer, a second PCR was run for roughly 7 to 12 cycles. One entry per CDR3 protein results from TCRdb running MiXCR on the 5' RACE reads. The sample shows 700,000 to 850,000 distinct CDR3 sequences, around half of them seen only once. The sequencing sample was made of blood. The origin of the receptors is a man older than 75 in good health.

The chain combines TRBV29-1 with TRBJ2-5, with 7 bases identical to TRBD1. After removal of 7 bases from V and 5 bases from J, the junction contained 7 bases not matched to a gene. CDR1 and CDR2 (germline): SQVTM, ANQGSEA. The CDR3 totals 12 residues. The CDR3 sequence: CSGRGLGETQYF. In DNA form, the CDR3 reads TGCAGCGGTAGGGGGCTCGGGGAGACCCAGTACTTC.

The chain couples TRBV20-1 to TRBJ2-7, with D perhaps matching TRBD2 (6 bases). This CDR3 contains 13 residues. V was cut by 3 bases and J by 0 bases, with 9 bases left in between. In germline, CDR1 is DFQATT, CDR2 SNEGSKA (reference sequence). CDR3 sequence reads: CSASGTDSYEQYF. In nucleotides, the CDR3 is TGCAGTGCTAGCGGGACTGACTCCTACGAGCAGTACTTC.

The rearrangement links TRBV19 to TRBJ2-3; 10 bases are a match to TRBD2. The ends lost 4 bases at V and 4 bases at J; junction bases unmatched: 8. Germline V gene data show CDR1 as LNHDA and CDR2 as SQIVND (reference sequence). There are 16 residues in the CDR3. CDR3 bases: TGTGCCAGTAGTACCATAGCGGGAGGAGGGTCAGATACGCAGTATTTT. Translating gives CASSTIAGGGSDTQYF. Full variable domain (missing parts from reference TRBV19 and TRBJ2-3): DGGITQSPKYLFRKEGQNVTLSCEQNLNHDAMYWYRQDPGQGLRLIYYSQIVNDFQKGDIAEGYSVSREKKESFPLTVTSAQKNPTAFYLCASSTIAGGGSDTQYFGPGTRLTVL.

V is TRBV24-1 and J is TRBJ2-3; D is possibly TRBD1 (7 bases). In germline, CDR1 is KGHDR, CDR2 SFDVKD. Trimming took off 0 bases at V and 1 base at J, with 10 bases between the two ends. The CDR3 has 16 residues. As DNA, the CDR3 is TGTGCCACCAGTGATTTGGGCAGGGGGGGCACAGATACGCAGTATTTT. Its protein product is CATSDLGRGGTDTQYF.

The V call is TRBV29-1, the J call TRBJ2-3, with D possibly being TRBD1 (5 bases). This CDR3 is 12 amino acids long. V lost 7 bases and J 14 bases, leaving 22 bases between the germline ends. CDR1 and CDR2 from the germline V gene are SQVTM and ANQGSEA. The DNA for the CDR3 is TGCAGCGCTGAGCAGGGATCCAGATACGCGTATTTT. Translating gives CSAEQGSRYAYF.

A remark on this clonotype: A much larger clone differs from this one at a single base, so this may be a read error. CDR3 DNA sequence: TGCAGTGCGCCGGACAGAGCCCTTCGCGGGACCCGGTACTTC. Protein sequence: CSAPDRALRGTRYF. The chain combines TRBV20-1 with TRBJ2-5; D assignment may be TRBD1 or TRBD2 (6 bases each). This CDR3 is built from 14 residues. Germline V CDR1 and CDR2: DFQATT, SNEGSKA (reference sequence).

This clonotype has just a few counts. The chain carries TRBV6-5 and TRBJ2-4; the match to TRBD2 covers 13 bases. V dropped 6 bases and J dropped 13; count of bases not matched to a gene: 9. The CDR3 consists of 14 residues. CDR1 MNHEY and CDR2 SVGAGI come from the germline V gene. CDR3 DNA sequence: TGTGCCAGCAGGGGGGGACTAGCGGGATGGGAGCAGTACTTC. It yields the protein CASRGGLAGWEQYF.

This clonotype has a handful of counts. The V call is TRBV20-1, the J call TRBJ1-6; a weak D match, TRBD1 (6 bases). The CDR3 sequence is 14 residues long. The germline gives CDR1 DFQATT, CDR2 SNEGSKA (reference sequence). Trimming took off 6 bases at V and 4 bases at J, with 13 bases between the two ends. The CDR3 loop reads CSAGRQAYNSPLHF. In DNA, the CDR3 is TGCAGTGCGGGTCGACAGGCTTATAATTCACCCCTCCACTTT.

J is TRBJ1-6 and V is TRBV9; TRBD1 might be the D (5 bases). Germline V gene sequence: CDR1 SGDLS, CDR2 YYNGEE. The V end was cut by 0 bases, the J end by 10 bases, with 8 bases between. The CDR3 is 13 residues long. The CDR3 region is CASSVVEGSPLHF. DNA for the CDR3: TGTGCCAGCAGCGTAGTTGAGGGGTCACCCCTCCACTTT.

The chain has TRBV18 and TRBJ2-5; D not certain. Trimming took off 3 bases at V and 1 base at J, with 6 bases between the two ends. Germline values: CDR1 KGHSH, CDR2 LQKENI. This CDR3 is built from 13 residues. The CDR3 DNA sequence: TGTGCCAGCTCACCGTCCTCCCAAGAGACCCAGTACTTC. Translating gives CASSPSSQETQYF.

The J gene is TRBJ2-3, the V gene TRBV30; D possibly corresponds to TRBD2 (6 bases). CDR3 size: 12 residues. Deletions cut 7 bases from V and 14 bases from J, with 22 bases between. The germline V gene has CDR1 GTSNPN and CDR2 SVGIG (reference sequence). CDR3 residues: CASPGRHRYAYF. DNA of the CDR3: TGTGCCTCCCCAGGGAGGCACAGATACGCGTATTTT.

This clonotype was seen repeatedly, ten times or more. The rearrangement uses TRBV29-1 and TRBJ2-5; D may be TRBD2 (5 bases). V was pared by 4 bases and J by 7 bases, with 10 bases between. The germline V gene has CDR1 SQVTM and CDR2 ANQGSEA. The length of the CDR3 is 11 residues. CDR3 region: CSVGTSGTQYF. CDR3 in DNA: TGCAGCGTTGGGACTTCGGGGACCCAGTACTTC.

This chain connects TRBV12-3 or TRBV12-4 to TRBJ1-2, with 7 bases that match TRBD1. V lost 3 bases and J lost 1; bases outside the gene matches: 5. This CDR3 region has 15 residues. The CDR3 region has the DNA TGTGCCAGCAGTTTCTATGGGACAGTTAACTATGGCTACACCTTC. It is translated as CASSFYGTVNYGYTF.

This clonotype was seen a few times. CDR3 sequence reads: CASSVDQANYEQYF. The CDR3 region has the DNA TGTGCCAGCAGCGTAGACCAGGCAAACTACGAGCAGTACTTC. This chain joins TRBV9 and TRBJ2-7; D unresolved. The V end was cut by 0 bases, the J end by 3 bases, with 10 bases between. CDR1 is SGDLS and CDR2 is YYNGEE in the germline V gene. The CDR3 is 14 residues long.

The chain employs TRBV5-1 and TRBJ1-2; 9 nucleotides match TRBD1. With V trimmed by 0 bases and J by 7 bases, 4 bases remained unmatched. The germline V gene encodes CDR1 SGHRS and CDR2 YFSETQ. The CDR3 spans 14 residues. CDR3 DNA: TGCGCCAGCAGCTTGGGACAGGGGGTGATTGGCTACACCTTC. Protein sequence: CASSLGQGVIGYTF.

This clonotype was observed a handful of times. The CDR3 nucleotides are TGTGCCAGCAGCTTGCCGGCGGGAGCCCCCTACGAGCAGTACTTC. This gives the protein CASSLPAGAPYEQYF. This rearrangement joins TRBV5-6 to TRBJ2-7, with TRBD2 identical over 7 bases. Trimming cost V 1 base and J 2 bases; bases outside gene matches: 6. Germline CDR1 is SGHDT and CDR2 is YYEEEE. The CDR3 consists of 15 residues.

The V gene is TRBV29-1, the J gene TRBJ2-5; 9 nucleotides align to TRBD2. Trimming cost V 6 bases and J 4 bases; bases outside gene matches: 6. CDR3 size: 13 residues. Per the germline V gene, CDR1 is SQVTM and CDR2 is ANQGSEA. CDR3 region: CSVAGTSTETQYF. Written as DNA, the CDR3 is TGCAGCGTGGCCGGGACTAGCACAGAGACCCAGTACTTC.

Details on this clonotype: Germline and junction disagree at one end, which may indicate a read error. The CDR3 is CASGLQGVSYNEQFF. Here the CDR3 DNA reads TGCGCCAGCGGCTTACAGGGGGTCTCCTACAATGAGCAGTTCTTC. This chain joins TRBV5-1 and TRBJ2-1; the match to TRBD1 covers 8 bases. Germline CDR1 is SGHRS and CDR2 is YFSETQ. The CDR3 covers 15 residues.

This clonotype came up a few times. The V call is TRBV5-1, the J call TRBJ2-1; 8 nucleotides agree with TRBD1. V lost 3 bases and J lost 12; bases outside the gene matches: 2. Germline V CDR1 and CDR2: SGHRS, YFSETQ. The CDR3 spans 11 residues. In nucleotides, the CDR3 is TGCGCCAGCAGCTCGGACAGGGCGCAGTTCTTC. Its protein product is CASSSDRAQFF.